The rows below give T cell receptor beta chains drawn from one sample of a study of blood T cell repertoires in COVID-19. Some clones are missing from TCRdb's copy, which holds only in-frame ones; the method was immunoSEQ multiplex PCR. The profile covers some 160,000 clones, with around 80% appearing a single time and approximately 18% taken by the ten largest. Specimen: peripheral blood. The receptors shown here come from an older woman who had recovered from COVID-19. CDR3s include the opening cysteine and the closing phenylalanine or tryptophan. D genes are given only for firm matches. The size entry is marked missing in some rows and otherwise reads once, few, many or a size class.

v_gene	d_gene	j_gene	abundance	CDR3nt	CDR3aa
TRBV11-3	TRBD1	TRBJ2-5	NA	TGTGCCAGCAGCCCAGGAGGACAGGGGTACCAAGAGACCCAGTACTTC	CASSPGGQGYQETQYF
TRBV2	NA	TRBJ2-1	NA	TGTGCCAGCAGTGATGGGGTGGGAGGTGAGCAGTTCTTC	CASSDGVGGEQFF
TRBV7-3	NA	TRBJ1-2	NA	TGTGCCAGCAGCCCGGCGGTAGCTAACTATGGCTACACCTTC	CASSPAVANYGYTF
TRBV2	NA	TRBJ1-2	NA	TGTGCCAGCAGTGGGGAGACCTATGGCTACACCTTC	CASSGETYGYTF
TRBV5-1	TRBD2	TRBJ2-5	NA	TGCGCCAGCAGCTTGGGGACTAGCAGGGAGACCCAGTACTTC	CASSLGTSRETQYF
TRBV12-5	NA	TRBJ1-3	NA	TGTGCTAGTGGTTTAGAGGCTGGAAACACCATATATTTT	CASGLEAGNTIYF
TRBV7-9	NA	TRBJ2-1	NA	TGTGCCAGCACCCTCTACGATGAGCAGTTCTTC	CASTLYDEQFF
TRBV27	NA	TRBJ2-2	once	TGTGCCAGCAGCCCACATTCCACCGGGGAGCTGTTTTTT	CASSPHSTGELFF
TRBV7-3	NA	TRBJ1-1	NA	TGTGCCAGCAGCTTAACTTGGAGGACTGAAGCTTTCTTT	CASSLTWRTEAFF
TRBV5-1	TRBD1	TRBJ1-1	NA	TGCGCCAGCAGCCCAGGGGGACAGGGGATTAGCACTGAAGCTTTCTTT	CASSPGGQGISTEAFF
TRBV6-2/TRBV6-3	NA	TRBJ1-2	once	TGTGCCAGCAGTTACAGCGGCAGGGGACGGGGCTACACCTTC	CASSYSGRGRGYTF
TRBV18	NA	TRBJ1-1	NA	TGTGCCAGCTCACCACCCGGTGAAACTGAAGCTTTCTTT	CASSPPGETEAFF
TRBV19	NA	TRBJ2-7	NA	TGTGCCAGTAGTATACGCCATACTCAGGGTGACTACGAGCAGTACTTC	CASSIRHTQGDYEQYF
TRBV9	TRBD1	TRBJ1-4	NA	TGTGCCAGCAGCCCCGACAGGGGGCGCCGGGAAAAACTGTTTTTT	CASSPDRGRREKLFF
TRBV4-1	TRBD1	TRBJ2-7	once	TGCGCCAGGAACGGGACAGGGGTCTACGAGCAGTACTTC	CARNGTGVYEQYF
TRBV27	NA	TRBJ2-7	NA	TGTGCCAGCAGTAACCCCCTCAGTTCCTACGAGCAGTACTTC	CASSNPLSSYEQYF
TRBV5-1	NA	TRBJ2-6	once	TGCGCCAGCAGCTTGGCCGAACTGAGCTCTGGGGCCAACGTCCTGACTTTC	CASSLAELSSGANVLTF
TRBV6-1	NA	TRBJ2-7	NA	TGTGCCAGCAGTGTGTTGGGGGCCGCACCCGCCTACGAGCAGTACTTC	CASSVLGAAPAYEQYF
TRBV7-8	TRBD1	TRBJ1-3	NA	TGTGCCAGCAGCTTACCTAAGGGTCTGGGACAGCAGGTCTCTGGAAACACCATATATTTT	CASSLPKGLGQQVSGNTIYF
TRBV7-8	NA	TRBJ1-3	NA	TGTGCCAGCAGCTGGAGCTACTCTGGAAACACCATATATTTT	CASSWSYSGNTIYF
TRBV7-9	NA	TRBJ1-2	NA	TGTGCCAGCAGCTTATCATTGGCCTGGGCCAACTTC	CASSLSLAWANF
TRBV5-1	NA	TRBJ1-1	NA	TGCGCCAGCAGCTTGGGGAGGGGTACTGAAGCTTTCTTT	CASSLGRGTEAFF